A single sample gave rise to the 22 T cell receptor beta chains below, sequenced in a study of cytomegalovirus exposure and HLA in healthy donors (dated by TCRdb to about 2017). The library was prepared using the immunoSEQ multiplex PCR assay. The multiplex PCR relied on a mix of 60 forward primers for TCR Vbeta segments and 13 reverse primers for TCR Jbeta segments. In its TCRdb copy, this immuneACCESS table keeps in-frame sequences only and misses some clones. Where compared with another copy, unresolved V genes explain less than half of these, and the others have no known cause. The sample data list about 170,000 clones, and less than 90% of these were observed just once. 0.38% of the sample is in the top ten clones. The specimen sequenced was PBMCs. The receptors stem from a boy younger than 10 in good health and CMV-seronegative.

In its sample, this clone was seen a few times. This chain connects TRBV7-8 to TRBJ2-7; 8 nucleotides line up with TRBD2. Germline values: CDR1 SGHVS, CDR2 FQNEAQ. This CDR3 spans 16 amino acids. With 4 bases clipped from V and 1 base from J, the junction kept 9 bases outside the gene matches. CDR3 residues: CASSSTGGKFSYEQYF. The CDR3 DNA reads as TGTGCCAGCAGCTCGACGGGAGGGAAATTTTCCTACGAGCAGTACTTC.

The chain joins TRBV27 to TRBJ2-7; 7 bases are shared with TRBD1. The germline gives CDR1 MNHEY, CDR2 SMNVEV (reference sequence). The CDR3 extends over 15 amino acids. V dropped 5 bases and J dropped 3; count of bases not matched to a gene: 10. This CDR3 is CASSPNLGQIYEQYF. CDR3 in DNA: TGTGCCAGCAGTCCGAATTTGGGACAGATCTACGAGCAGTACTTC.

The genes are TRBV29-1 and TRBJ2-1; unclear D gene. Trimming stripped 6 bases from V and 0 bases from J, with 9 bases between. The CDR3 spans 13 residues. CDR1 is SQVTM, CDR2 ANQGSEA, per germline. DNA of the CDR3: TGCAGCGTCACAGTTAGCTCCTACAATGAGCAGTTCTTC. Protein product: CSVTVSSYNEQFF.

V and J are TRBV4-2 and TRBJ2-1; 7 bases agree with TRBD2. CDR1 LGHNA and CDR2 YNFKEQ come from the germline V gene. V dropped 1 base and J dropped 0; count of bases not matched to a gene: 6. CDR3 length: 17 amino acids. CDR3 region: CASSQGLAGLSYNEQFF. In nucleotides, the CDR3 is TGTGCCAGCAGCCAAGGGTTAGCGGGCCTCTCCTACAATGAGCAGTTCTTC.

V is TRBV7-8 and J is TRBJ1-1; perhaps TRBD1 as D (5 bases). Looked up from germline, CDR1 is SGHVS and CDR2 is FQNEAQ. This CDR3 region has 15 residues. With 2 bases removed from V and 3 bases from J, the gap between germline ends came to 13 bases. The CDR3 DNA follows: TGTGCCAGCAGCTTAACGAGGCGGGGGGACACTGAAGCTTTCTTT. This encodes CASSLTRRGDTEAFF.

This clone showed up just a few times. The V call is TRBV5-6, the J call TRBJ2-5; tentative D call: TRBD2 (6 bases). The germline V and J ends were trimmed by 0 bases and 1 base, with 16 bases remaining between them. The CDR3 length is 17 residues. Germline V CDR1 and CDR2: SGHDT, YYEEEE. CDR3 amino acids: CASSLVRGGRIQETQYF. For the CDR3, the DNA is TGTGCCAGCAGCTTGGTCCGGGGAGGCAGAATCCAAGAGACCCAGTACTTC. Together with reference TRBV5-6 and TRBJ2-5, the CDR3 gives the full variable domain: DAGVTQSPTHLIKTRGQQVTLRCSPKSGHDTVSWYQQALGQGPQFIFQYYEEEERQRGNFPDRFSGHQFPNYSSELNVNALLLGDSALYLCASSLVRGGRIQETQYFGPGTRLLVL.

The V gene is TRBV27, the J gene TRBJ1-2; D is perhaps TRBD1 (5 bases). Trimming removed 2 bases at V and 5 bases at J, with 15 bases between. Germline lookup yields CDR1 MNHEY and CDR2 SMNVEV (reference sequence). CDR3 length: 15 residues. The CDR3 DNA reads as TGTGCCAGCAGTTTAAACCGGGGGACGGATTATGGCTACACCTTC. This translates into CASSLNRGTDYGYTF.

This clone occurred once. This chain connects TRBV30 to TRBJ2-1, with 10 nucleotides matching TRBD2. CDR3 length: 14 amino acids. Germline loops: CDR1 GTSNPN, CDR2 SVGIG (reference sequence). V was pared by 0 bases and J by 4 bases, with 0 bases of the junction left unmatched. CDR3 amino acids: CAWSVLAGYNEQFF. In DNA form, the CDR3 reads TGTGCCTGGAGTGTACTAGCGGGATACAATGAGCAGTTCTTC.

This clone was found once. V is TRBV28 and J is TRBJ2-5; D might be TRBD1 (7 bases). Per germline, CDR1 MDHEN and CDR2 SYDVKM. V dropped 5 bases and J dropped 6 bases, with 16 bases sitting between them. This CDR3 has 14 amino acids. In DNA, the CDR3 is TGTGCCAGCAGTCCATCAGGGGGGAGGAAGACCCAGTACTTC. It encodes CASSPSGGRKTQYF. Complete variable domain (other parts from reference TRBV28 and TRBJ2-5): DVKVTQSSRYLVKRTGEKVFLECVQDMDHENMFWYRQDPGLGLRLIYFSYDVKMKEKGDIPEGYSVSREKKERFSLILESASTNQTSMYLCASSPSGGRKTQYFGPGTRLLVL.

The rearrangement links TRBV28 to TRBJ2-1; 9 bases match TRBD1. J lost 4 bases, V lost 8 bases, and 18 bases had no gene match. CDR1 and CDR2 from the germline V gene are MDHEN and SYDVKM. This CDR3 contains 18 residues. The CDR3 reads CASQQGARVTTGYNEQFF. The DNA for the CDR3 is TGTGCCAGCCAACAGGGGGCGCGGGTTACAACGGGTTACAATGAGCAGTTCTTC.

This clone has a handful of counts. The rearrangement uses TRBV27 and TRBJ2-2; maybe TRBD1 (6 bases). Germline V lookup: CDR1 MNHEY, CDR2 SMNVEV (reference sequence). This CDR3 has 18 amino acids. Deletions cut 1 base from V and 2 bases from J, with 17 bases between. CDR3 residues: CASSLFSGELPNTGELFF. CDR3 bases: TGTGCCAGCAGTTTATTCTCAGGGGAATTACCTAACACCGGGGAGCTGTTTTTT.

CDR3 bases: TGTGCCAGTAGCGCTGGGGCAGGACCCTACGAGCAGTACTTC. It specifies CASSAGAGPYEQYF. V usage is TRBV19 and J usage is TRBJ2-7; D perhaps matches TRBD1 (5 bases). The CDR3 totals 14 residues. Per germline, CDR1 LNHDA and CDR2 SQIVND (reference sequence). Trimming left V 6 bases short and J 2 bases short, with 14 bases between.

J is TRBJ2-3 and V is TRBV6-5, with TRBD2 identical over 7 bases. This CDR3 contains 13 residues. Germline V CDR1 and CDR2: MNHEY, SVGAGI. Germline trimming cut 9 bases from V and 1 base from J; bases unmatched to any gene: 4. DNA for the CDR3: TGTGCCAGAAGGGCGGGGGGCACAGATACGCAGTATTTT. Translation gives CARRAGGTDTQYF.

The chain carries TRBV19 and TRBJ1-2, with 7 bases that match TRBD1. The CDR3 is 13 amino acids. Germline-derived CDR1 and CDR2 are LNHDA and SQIVND (reference sequence). V dropped 3 bases and J dropped 8; count of bases not matched to a gene: 6. The CDR3 region is CASSMNRGGGYTF. The CDR3 DNA follows: TGTGCCAGTAGTATGAACAGGGGCGGCGGCTACACCTTC.

The chain combines TRBV11-2 with TRBJ1-3, with D perhaps matching TRBD1 (5 bases). This CDR3 is built from 14 residues. CDR1 is SGHAT, CDR2 FQNNGV, per germline. V lost 4 bases to trimming and J lost 11 bases, with 18 bases between them. The chain's CDR3 is CASSSYVGGYSIYF. The DNA for the CDR3 is TGTGCCAGCAGCTCCTACGTGGGGGGGTATTCCATATATTTT.

This clone was detected a few times. V and J are TRBV19 and TRBJ1-5; 7 bases line up with TRBD1. Looked up from germline, CDR1 is LNHDA and CDR2 is SQIVND (reference sequence). The CDR3 consists of 15 residues. The J segment lost 1 base and the V segment lost 3 bases, leaving 3 bases of the junction unmatched. Written as DNA, the CDR3 is TGTGCCAGTAGTATGGTCAGGGGGAGCAATCAGCCCCAGCATTTT. Its translation is CASSMVRGSNQPQHF.

This sequence joins TRBV19 and TRBJ1-5; 8 positions match TRBD1. Germline V CDR1 and CDR2: LNHDA, SQIVND (reference sequence). This CDR3 has 15 residues. The junction had 6 bases not matched to a gene; V was cut back by 5 bases and J by 3 bases. CDR3 nucleotide sequence: TGTGCCAGTAGTGTCGGACAGGGTTACAATCAGCCCCAGCATTTT. Protein sequence: CASSVGQGYNQPQHF.

The chain joins TRBV6-5 to TRBJ1-5; tentative D call: TRBD1 (6 bases). CDR1 and CDR2 (germline): MNHEY, SVGAGI. There are 15 residues in the CDR3. Trimming stripped 0 bases from V and 7 bases from J, with 13 bases between. CDR3 sequence (DNA): TGTGCCAGCAGTTACTCCAGGGGAACAGGGCAGCCCCAGCATTTT. Translation gives CASSYSRGTGQPQHF.

The chain links TRBV6-1 to TRBJ1-5; D unresolved. V dropped 2 bases and J dropped 0 bases, with 8 bases sitting between them. The germline gives CDR1 MNHNS, CDR2 SASEGT. CDR3 length: 15 amino acids. This chain's CDR3 is CASSELQNSNQPQHF. The CDR3 region has the DNA TGTGCCAGCAGTGAACTGCAGAATAGCAATCAGCCCCAGCATTTT.

V and J are TRBV6-5 and TRBJ1-5; D is possibly TRBD1 (5 bases). V lost 2 bases and J lost 3, with 8 bases in between. Germline assignment: CDR1 MNHEY and CDR2 SVGAGI. The length of the CDR3 is 14 residues. CDR3 region: CASSYTGLNQPQHF. The DNA of the CDR3 is TGTGCCAGCAGTTACACGGGACTCAATCAGCCCCAGCATTTT.

V is TRBV6-1 and J is TRBJ2-7; D might be TRBD1 (5 bases). The length of the CDR3 is 14 residues. Germline CDR1 MNHNS, CDR2 SASEGT. V was cut by 7 bases and J by 0 bases, with 13 bases left in between. CDR3 region: CASKKGLSSYEQYF. In DNA, the CDR3 is TGTGCCAGCAAAAAGGGGCTCAGCTCCTACGAGCAGTACTTC.

The chain carries TRBV5-1 and TRBJ1-2, with a tentative D call TRBD1 (5 bases). Germline V gene lookup returns CDR1 SGHRS and CDR2 YFSETQ. V was shortened by 4 bases and J by 2 bases, with 9 bases between the two germline ends. This CDR3 is 13 amino acids long. The CDR3 coding sequence is TGCGCCAGCAGCCCTCAGGGAAACTATGGCTACACCTTC. This translates into CASSPQGNYGYTF.